Each of the 4 T cell receptor beta chains below was sequenced from the same sample in a study of shared clonotypes between healthy human individuals. CD45RO negativity and positive selection for CCR7 defined naive CD8 cells, a population that excluded terminally differentiated effector memory CD45RA+ cells. The table came from immunoSEQ multiplex PCR; TCRdb's copy has only in-frame clones and leaves some out. The data contain about 2 million clones, about 94% of them seen just once; the ten biggest clones take up 0.95% to 1.5%. The sequenced material came from naive CD8+ T cells sorted from blood. The source of these receptors is a man younger than 30 in good health.

This chain joins TRBV6-1 and TRBJ2-3; D tentatively reads TRBD1 or TRBD2 (5 bases each). Germline V CDR1 and CDR2: MNHNS, SASEGT. V was cut by 3 bases and J by 0 bases, with 13 bases left in between. CDR3 length equals 16 residues. The CDR3 nucleotides read TGTGCCAGCAGTGACCGGGACGCGGCTAGCACAGATACGCAGTATTTT. Translated: CASSDRDAASTDTQYF.

With respect to this clone: Other DNA sequences from this sample encode an identical CDR3 as well. V gene TRBV27 combines with J gene TRBJ1-6; weak D call: TRBD1 (6 bases). V was trimmed by 4 bases and J by 3 bases, leaving 7 bases between them. Germline CDR1 is MNHEY and CDR2 is SMNVEV (reference sequence). The CDR3 spans 14 residues. CDR3 region: CASSSDSYNSPLHF. The CDR3 nucleotides read TGTGCCAGCAGTTCGGACAGCTATAATTCACCCCTCCACTTT.

The J gene is TRBJ2-3, the V gene TRBV9, with TRBD1 matching 10 bases. Germline V lookup: CDR1 SGDLS, CDR2 YYNGEE. The ends lost 0 bases at V and 4 bases at J; junction bases unmatched: 5. There are 16 residues in the CDR3. The CDR3 region is CASSVGGTGVSDTQYF. In nucleotides, the CDR3 is TGTGCCAGCAGCGTAGGCGGGACAGGGGTTTCAGATACGCAGTATTTT.

This chain uses TRBV11-2 with TRBJ2-7; 9 bases are a match to TRBD1. In germline, CDR1 is SGHAT, CDR2 FQNNGV. The trim removed 3 bases at V and 5 bases at J, leaving 8 bases unmatched. There are 15 residues in the CDR3. The CDR3 here is CASSLGQGVQDEQYF. In nucleotides, the CDR3 is TGTGCCAGCAGCTTGGGACAGGGAGTTCAGGACGAGCAGTACTTC.